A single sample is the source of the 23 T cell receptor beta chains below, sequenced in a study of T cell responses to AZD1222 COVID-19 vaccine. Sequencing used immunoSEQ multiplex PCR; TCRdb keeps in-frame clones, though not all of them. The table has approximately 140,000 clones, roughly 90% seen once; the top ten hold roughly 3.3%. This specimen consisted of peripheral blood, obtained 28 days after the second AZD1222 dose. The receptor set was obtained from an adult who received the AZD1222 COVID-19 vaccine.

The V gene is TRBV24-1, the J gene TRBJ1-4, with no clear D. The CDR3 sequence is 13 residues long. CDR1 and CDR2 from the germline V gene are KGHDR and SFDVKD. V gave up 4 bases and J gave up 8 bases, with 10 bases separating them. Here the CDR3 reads CATSEGSGEKLFF. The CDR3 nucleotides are TGTGCCACCAGTGAAGGATCAGGAGAAAAACTGTTTTTT.

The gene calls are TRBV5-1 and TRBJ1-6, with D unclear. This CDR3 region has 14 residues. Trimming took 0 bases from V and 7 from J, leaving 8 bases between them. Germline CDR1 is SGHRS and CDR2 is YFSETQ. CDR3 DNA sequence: TGCGCCAGCAGCTTGGTTTATGGAAATTCACCCCTCCACTTT. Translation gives CASSLVYGNSPLHF.

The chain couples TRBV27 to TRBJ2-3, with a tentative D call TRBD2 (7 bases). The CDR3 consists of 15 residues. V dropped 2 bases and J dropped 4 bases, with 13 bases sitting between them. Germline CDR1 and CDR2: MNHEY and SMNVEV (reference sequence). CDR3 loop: CASSLRGGVPDTQYF. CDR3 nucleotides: TGTGCCAGCAGTTTAAGGGGGGGCGTCCCAGATACGCAGTATTTT.

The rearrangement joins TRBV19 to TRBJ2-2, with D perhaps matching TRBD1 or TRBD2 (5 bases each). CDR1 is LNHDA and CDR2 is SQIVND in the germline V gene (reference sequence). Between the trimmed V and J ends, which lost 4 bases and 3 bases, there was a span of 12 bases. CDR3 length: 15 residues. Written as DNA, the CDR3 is TGTGCCAGTAGTAGGGAACAGGACTACACCGGGGAGCTGTTTTTT. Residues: CASSREQDYTGELFF.

In DNA form, the CDR3 reads TGCGCCAGCAGCTCGACACAGGGGGCGGATTCACCCCTCCACTTT. It specifies CASSSTQGADSPLHF. The chain joins TRBV5-1 to TRBJ1-6; 9 positions match TRBD1. The germline gives CDR1 SGHRS, CDR2 YFSETQ. This CDR3 comprises 15 residues. Trimming at V came to 3 bases and at J to 8 bases, leaving 6 bases not matched to a gene.

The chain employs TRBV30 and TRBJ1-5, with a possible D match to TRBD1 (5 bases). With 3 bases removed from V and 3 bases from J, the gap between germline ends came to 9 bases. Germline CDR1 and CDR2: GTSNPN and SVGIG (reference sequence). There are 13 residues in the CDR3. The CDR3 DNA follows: TGTGCCTGGAGGGGGCAGGCCAATCAGCCCCAGCATTTT. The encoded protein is CAWRGQANQPQHF.

Here the CDR3 reads CSVVWQLQETQYF. The DNA for the CDR3 is TGCAGCGTTGTTTGGCAGTTGCAAGAGACCCAGTACTTC. V and J are TRBV29-1 and TRBJ2-5, with D unresolved. CDR1 is SQVTM and CDR2 is ANQGSEA in the germline V gene. The CDR3 consists of 13 residues. V was pared by 4 bases and J by 2 bases, with 11 bases between.

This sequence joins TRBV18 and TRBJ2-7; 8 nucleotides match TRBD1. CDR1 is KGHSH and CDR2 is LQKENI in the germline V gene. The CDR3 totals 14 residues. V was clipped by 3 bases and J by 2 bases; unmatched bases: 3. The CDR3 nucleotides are TGTGCCAGCTCACCGGCGGGACAGGCCTACGAGCAGTACTTC. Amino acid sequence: CASSPAGQAYEQYF.

The DNA for the CDR3 is TGTGCCAGCAGGAAGGAAGGATTCGAACAGCCCCAGCATTTT. This translates into CASRKEGFEQPQHF. The chain is built from TRBV2 and TRBJ1-5; D call uncertain. V was cut by 6 bases and J by 7 bases, with 16 bases left in between. CDR1 and CDR2 from the germline V gene are SNHLY and FYNNEI. CDR3 length: 14 amino acids.

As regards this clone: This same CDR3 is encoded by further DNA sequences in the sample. The CDR3 coding sequence is TGTGCCAGCAGTGAATTAGGCGGGAGAGAGACCCAGTACTTC. This codes for CASSELGGRETQYF. V gene TRBV25-1 combines with J gene TRBJ2-5; 7 positions agree with TRBD2. CDR3 length: 14 amino acids. After removal of 1 base from V and 4 bases from J, the junction contained 3 bases not matched to a gene. Germline loops: CDR1 MGHDK, CDR2 SYGVNS.

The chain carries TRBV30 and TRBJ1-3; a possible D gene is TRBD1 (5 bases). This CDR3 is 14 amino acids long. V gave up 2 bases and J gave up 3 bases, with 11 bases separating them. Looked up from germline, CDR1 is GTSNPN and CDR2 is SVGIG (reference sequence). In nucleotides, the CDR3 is TGTGCCTGGAGTCCGGGGGGTTTTGGAAACACCATATATTTT. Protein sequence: CAWSPGGFGNTIYF. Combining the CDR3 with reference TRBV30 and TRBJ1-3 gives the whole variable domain SQTIHQWPATLVQPVGSPLSLECTVEGTSNPNLYWYRQAAGRGLQLLFYSVGIGQISSEVPQNLSASRPQDRQFILSSKKLLLSDSGFYLCAWSPGGFGNTIYFGEGSWLTVV.

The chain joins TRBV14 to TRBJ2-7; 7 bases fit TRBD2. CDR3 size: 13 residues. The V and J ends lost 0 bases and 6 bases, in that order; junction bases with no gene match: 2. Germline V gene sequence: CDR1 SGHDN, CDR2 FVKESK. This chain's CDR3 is CASSQDAGVEQYF. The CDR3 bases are TGTGCCAGCAGCCAAGATGCGGGGGTCGAGCAGTACTTC.

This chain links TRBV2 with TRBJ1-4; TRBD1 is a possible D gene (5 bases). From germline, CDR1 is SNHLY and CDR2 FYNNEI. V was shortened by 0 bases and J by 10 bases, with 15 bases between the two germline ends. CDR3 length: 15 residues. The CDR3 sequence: CASSEALRIGGKLFF. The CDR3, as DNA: TGTGCCAGCAGTGAAGCGCTTCGAATTGGGGGAAAACTGTTTTTT.

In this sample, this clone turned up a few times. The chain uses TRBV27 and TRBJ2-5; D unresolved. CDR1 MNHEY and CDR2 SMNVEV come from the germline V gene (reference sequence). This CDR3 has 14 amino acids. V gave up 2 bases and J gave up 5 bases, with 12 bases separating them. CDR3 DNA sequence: TGTGCCAGCAGTTTAAGGTCGGAAGGGGAGACCCAGTACTTC. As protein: CASSLRSEGETQYF.

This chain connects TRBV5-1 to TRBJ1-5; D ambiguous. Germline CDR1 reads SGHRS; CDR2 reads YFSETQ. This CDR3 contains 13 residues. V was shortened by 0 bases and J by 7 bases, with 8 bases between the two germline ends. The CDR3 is CASSLATGQPQHF. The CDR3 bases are TGCGCCAGCAGCTTGGCCACGGGGCAGCCCCAGCATTTT.

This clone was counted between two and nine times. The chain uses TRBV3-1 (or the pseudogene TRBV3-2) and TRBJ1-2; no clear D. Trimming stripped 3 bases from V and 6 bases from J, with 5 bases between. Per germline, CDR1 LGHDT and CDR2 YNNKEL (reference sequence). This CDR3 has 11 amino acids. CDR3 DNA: TGTGCCAGCAGCCAGGGTGATGGCTACACCTTC. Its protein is CASSQGDGYTF.

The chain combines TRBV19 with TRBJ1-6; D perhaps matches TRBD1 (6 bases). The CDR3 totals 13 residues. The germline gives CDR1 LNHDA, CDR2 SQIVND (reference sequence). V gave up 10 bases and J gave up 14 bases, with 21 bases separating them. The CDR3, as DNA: TGTGCCACTACCGGCGCAGGGGTCCACGCCCTCCACTTT. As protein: CATTGAGVHALHF.

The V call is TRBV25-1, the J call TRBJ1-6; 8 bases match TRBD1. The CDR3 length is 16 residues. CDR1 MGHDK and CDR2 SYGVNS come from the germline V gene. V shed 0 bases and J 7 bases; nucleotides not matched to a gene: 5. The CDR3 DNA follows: TGTGCCAGCAGTGAATATTGGCAGGGGGCAAATTCACCCCTCCACTTT. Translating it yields CASSEYWQGANSPLHF.

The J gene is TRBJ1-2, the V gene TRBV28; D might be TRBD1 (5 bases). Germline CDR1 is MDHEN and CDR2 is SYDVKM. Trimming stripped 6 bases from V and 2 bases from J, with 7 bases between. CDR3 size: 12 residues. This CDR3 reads CASRGPNYGYTF. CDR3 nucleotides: TGTGCCAGCAGGGGACCCAACTATGGCTACACCTTC.

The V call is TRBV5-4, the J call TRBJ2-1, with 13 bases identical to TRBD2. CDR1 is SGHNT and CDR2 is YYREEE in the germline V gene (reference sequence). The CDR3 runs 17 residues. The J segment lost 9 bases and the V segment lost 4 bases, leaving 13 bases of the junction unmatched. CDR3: CASSPPGLAGSLREQFF. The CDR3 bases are TGTGCCAGCAGCCCCCCGGGACTAGCGGGAAGTCTCCGTGAGCAGTTCTTC.

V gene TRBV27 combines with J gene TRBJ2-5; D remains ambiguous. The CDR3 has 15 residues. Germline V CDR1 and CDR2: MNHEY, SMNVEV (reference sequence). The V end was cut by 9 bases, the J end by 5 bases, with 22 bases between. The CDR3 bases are TGTGCCAGTCTATTACCCCAAGAATGGCCGGAGACCCAGTACTTC. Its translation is CASLLPQEWPETQYF.

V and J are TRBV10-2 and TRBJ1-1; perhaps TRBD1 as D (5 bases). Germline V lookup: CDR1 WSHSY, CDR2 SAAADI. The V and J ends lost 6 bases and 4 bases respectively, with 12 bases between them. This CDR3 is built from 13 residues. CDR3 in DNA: TGCGCCAGCAGGGACGAGGGGAGCACTGAAGCTTTCTTT. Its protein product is CASRDEGSTEAFF.

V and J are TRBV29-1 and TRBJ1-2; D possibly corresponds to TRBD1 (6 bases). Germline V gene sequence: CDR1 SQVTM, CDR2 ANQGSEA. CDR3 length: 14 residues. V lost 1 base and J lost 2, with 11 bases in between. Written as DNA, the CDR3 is TGCAGCGTTGAAGGTCCGGGGGCCAACTATGGCTACACCTTC. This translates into CSVEGPGANYGYTF.